The 24 T cell receptor beta chains in this list originate from one sample, sequenced in a study of blood T cell repertoires in COVID-19. The repertoire was sequenced with immunoSEQ multiplex PCR; TCRdb's copy has only in-frame clones and lacks some. The sample records a few hundred thousand clones, roughly 86% being singletons. Material for sequencing was peripheral blood. The receptor set was obtained from a woman in her fifties or sixties with COVID-19, enrolled during active disease.

The DNA of the CDR3 is TGTGCCAGCAGCTTAACCGGACAGGGGAACTATGGCTACACCTTC. Amino acids: CASSLTGQGNYGYTF. V usage is TRBV5-6 and J usage is TRBJ1-2, with 9 bases aligning to TRBD1. CDR1 SGHDT and CDR2 YYEEEE come from the germline V gene. The CDR3 sequence is 15 residues long. Trimming removed 2 bases from V and 2 bases from J; junction bases left unmatched: 4.

To note about this clone: A read error is possible here, since a much larger clone lies one base away. The chain combines TRBV27 with TRBJ2-7; D remains ambiguous. This CDR3 is built from 12 residues. The V and J ends lost 6 bases and 2 bases respectively, with 8 bases between them. The germline gives CDR1 MNHEY, CDR2 SMNVEV (reference sequence). The CDR3 nucleotides read TGTGCCAGCAGGGGCCGAACCTACGAGCAGTACTTC. Its protein is CASRGRTYEQYF.

The chain is built from TRBV15 and TRBJ2-7, with 8 bases matching TRBD1. V trimming: 3 bases; J trimming: 2 bases; junction bases outside the gene matches: 12. Germline CDR1 LNHNV, CDR2 YYDKDF (reference sequence). The CDR3 is 17 amino acids. The CDR3 loop reads CATSRWTGWETTYEQYF. Written as DNA, the CDR3 is TGTGCCACCAGCAGGTGGACAGGGTGGGAGACTACCTACGAGCAGTACTTC.

The rearrangement uses TRBV7-2 and TRBJ1-1; D unresolved. Germline assignment: CDR1 SGHTA and CDR2 FQGNSA. V lost 4 bases, J lost 6 bases, and 6 bases lay in between. The CDR3 spans 11 residues. The CDR3 here is CASSSVAEAFF. In DNA, the CDR3 is TGTGCCAGCAGCTCAGTGGCTGAAGCTTTCTTT.

The chain recombines TRBV9 with TRBJ2-1; D possibly corresponds to TRBD2 (5 bases). CDR1 is SGDLS, CDR2 YYNGEE, per germline. V lost 0 bases and J lost 5, with 12 bases in between. The CDR3 is 15 amino acids. Written as DNA, the CDR3 is TGTGCCAGCAGCGTAGAGTCGGGATATAACAATGAGCAGTTCTTC. It translates to CASSVESGYNNEQFF.

The chain couples TRBV19 to TRBJ1-6, with TRBD1 identical over 10 bases. The J segment lost 10 bases and the V segment lost 0 bases, leaving 12 bases of the junction unmatched. Per germline, CDR1 LNHDA and CDR2 SQIVND (reference sequence). The CDR3 consists of 18 residues. Written as DNA, the CDR3 is TGTGCCAGTAGTATAGATCCCCCGGGACAGGGGCTGCGATCACCCCTCCACTTT. Residues: CASSIDPPGQGLRSPLHF.

The V call is TRBV6-1, the J call TRBJ2-1; TRBD1 aligns across 7 bases. Germline assignment: CDR1 MNHNS and CDR2 SASEGT. With 2 bases clipped from V and 8 bases from J, the junction kept 9 bases outside the gene matches. This CDR3 has 15 amino acids. The CDR3 DNA reads as TGTGCCAGCAGTGAAAGGGCAGGGGGTTGGGATGAGCAGTTCTTC. Translating gives CASSERAGGWDEQFF.

The J gene is TRBJ2-1, the V gene TRBV3-1 (or the pseudogene TRBV3-2); 7 bases are shared with TRBD1. V shed 3 bases, J shed 8 bases, and the junction held 10 bases outside the gene matches. The CDR3 spans 15 residues. Per germline, CDR1 LGHDT and CDR2 YNNKEL (reference sequence). The CDR3 DNA reads as TGTGCCAGCAGCCACCGACAGGGCAGGGTCGATGAGCAGTTCTTC. This sequence encodes CASSHRQGRVDEQFF.

The chain is built from TRBV2 and TRBJ2-7; 8 bases fit TRBD2. The CDR3 is 15 amino acids. Germline V gives CDR1 SNHLY, CDR2 FYNNEI. After removal of 6 bases from V and 3 bases from J, the junction contained 10 bases not matched to a gene. The CDR3 bases are TGTGCCAGCAGGTCAGCGGGAGCGCAGCGCTACGAGCAGTACTTC. Its protein is CASRSAGAQRYEQYF.

The chain couples TRBV6-5 to TRBJ1-5; no definite D call. Trimming took off 6 bases at V and 4 bases at J, with 10 bases between the two ends. The V gene's germline CDR1 is MNHEY and CDR2 SVGAGI. The CDR3 covers 13 residues. CDR3 nucleotide sequence: TGTGCCAGCAGCCCCACAGTAAATCAGCCCCAGCATTTT. Encoded protein: CASSPTVNQPQHF.

The V and J genes are TRBV29-1 and TRBJ2-1, with D tentatively TRBD2 (5 bases). The germline V gene has CDR1 SQVTM and CDR2 ANQGSEA. V lost 7 bases to trimming and J lost 4 bases, with 14 bases between them. CDR3 size: 13 residues. The CDR3: CSGSPKRYNEQFF. The DNA of the CDR3 is TGCAGCGGCAGCCCAAAGCGGTACAATGAGCAGTTCTTC.

CDR3 in DNA: TGTGCCAGCAGTGAGCTCACAGGGGTGGTCGGAAACACCATATATTTT. Translation gives CASSELTGVVGNTIYF. The genes are TRBV6-1 and TRBJ1-3; 7 nucleotides agree with TRBD1. There are 16 residues in the CDR3. Germline CDR1 MNHNS, CDR2 SASEGT. With V trimmed by 3 bases and J by 4 bases, 9 bases remained unmatched.

The V gene is TRBV7-9, the J gene TRBJ2-7; D ambiguous. The CDR3 is 12 amino acids. Trimming cost V 6 bases and J 4 bases, with 10 bases left between them. In germline, CDR1 is SEHNR, CDR2 FQNEAQ (reference sequence). This CDR3 is CASSPLGYEQYF. As DNA, the CDR3 is TGTGCCAGCAGTCCTCTCGGGTACGAGCAGTACTTC.

V gene TRBV5-6 combines with J gene TRBJ1-2, with D hard to call. V was clipped by 3 bases and J by 4 bases, with 7 bases between them. CDR3 length: 12 amino acids. Germline assignment: CDR1 SGHDT and CDR2 YYEEEE. The CDR3 DNA is TGTGCCAGCAGCTCTAGAATCTATGGCTACACCTTC. Translation: CASSSRIYGYTF.

The chain uses TRBV2 and TRBJ1-2, with a tentative D call TRBD1 (5 bases). Germline V gene data show CDR1 as SNHLY and CDR2 as FYNNEI. The V end was cut by 3 bases, the J end by 0 bases, with 11 bases between. The CDR3 has 15 residues. The CDR3: CASSDGTGANYGYTF. The CDR3 nucleotides are TGTGCCAGCAGTGATGGAACAGGCGCTAACTATGGCTACACCTTC.

This chain connects TRBV30 to TRBJ1-2; D gene uncertain. Germline CDR1 and CDR2: GTSNPN and SVGIG (reference sequence). The CDR3 totals 10 residues. Deletions cut 2 bases from V and 8 bases from J, with 6 bases between. The CDR3 protein is CAWSSGGYTF. The CDR3 nucleotides are TGTGCCTGGAGTTCAGGCGGCTACACCTTC.

This chain connects TRBV19 to TRBJ2-1, with 7 nucleotides matching TRBD2. CDR1 LNHDA and CDR2 SQIVND come from the germline V gene (reference sequence). J lost 4 bases, V lost 6 bases, and 15 bases had no gene match. The CDR3 length is 17 residues. This CDR3 reads CASRPKPTTSIYNEQFF. The DNA for the CDR3 is TGTGCCAGTAGGCCTAAACCTACGACTAGCATATACAATGAGCAGTTCTTC. The full variable domain, in which reference TRBV19 and TRBJ2-1 provide the parts outside the CDR3, is DGGITQSPKYLFRKEGQNVTLSCEQNLNHDAMYWYRQDPGQGLRLIYYSQIVNDFQKGDIAEGYSVSREKKESFPLTVTSAQKNPTAFYLCASRPKPTTSIYNEQFFGPGTRLTVL.

This chain links TRBV5-1 with TRBJ2-7; D remains ambiguous. The V gene's germline CDR1 is SGHRS and CDR2 YFSETQ. V shed 0 bases and J shed 3 bases, with 16 bases lying between them. This CDR3 has 16 residues. The CDR3 sequence: CASSLVRSPSGYEQYF. The CDR3 nucleotides are TGCGCCAGCAGCTTGGTCCGGTCTCCATCCGGCTACGAGCAGTACTTC.

This rearrangement joins TRBV9 to TRBJ1-1; D remains ambiguous. The CDR3 contains 15 residues. Germline V gene sequence: CDR1 SGDLS, CDR2 YYNGEE. V was clipped by 0 bases and J by 1 base, with 10 bases between them. CDR3 sequence reads: CASSVGASWNTEAFF. The CDR3 coding sequence is TGTGCCAGCAGCGTAGGGGCCTCCTGGAACACTGAAGCTTTCTTT.

This clone has just one count. The rearrangement links TRBV10-2 to TRBJ2-6, with 12 bases identical to TRBD2. The CDR3 length is 19 residues. The J segment lost 3 bases and the V segment lost 8 bases, leaving 14 bases of the junction unmatched. Germline values: CDR1 WSHSY, CDR2 SAAADI. The chain's CDR3 is CASRRGGLAGQSGANVLTF. In DNA form, the CDR3 reads TGCGCCAGCCGTCGGGGAGGACTAGCGGGACAAAGTGGGGCCAACGTCCTGACTTTC.

This clone appeared a single time. J is TRBJ1-6 and V is TRBV6-6, with 7 nucleotides matching TRBD1. This CDR3 is built from 15 residues. J lost 8 bases, V lost 0 bases, and 4 bases had no gene match. The V gene's germline CDR1 is MNHNY and CDR2 SVGAGI (reference sequence). The CDR3 sequence: CASSYSRDRYSPLHF. The CDR3 DNA is TGTGCCAGCAGTTACTCGAGGGACAGATATTCACCCCTCCACTTT.

The V gene is TRBV5-1, the J gene TRBJ2-3; possibly TRBD2 for D (6 bases). The CDR3 is 19 amino acids. The germline gives CDR1 SGHRS, CDR2 YFSETQ. V lost 3 bases and J lost 4, with 27 bases in between. Here the CDR3 DNA reads TGCGCCAGCAGCTCCAGCGGGTGGAGGGTTAGTTCGGGCGCAGATACGCAGTATTTT. Amino acids: CASSSSGWRVSSGADTQYF.

In DNA, the CDR3 is TGTGCCAGCTCATCATCGACAGGCACAGATACGCAGTATTTT. This codes for CASSSSTGTDTQYF. The genes are TRBV18 and TRBJ2-3, with D possibly matching TRBD1 (5 bases). The CDR3 runs 14 residues. V dropped 5 bases and J dropped 1 base, with 10 bases sitting between them. Germline-derived CDR1 and CDR2 are KGHSH and LQKENI.

The chain employs TRBV5-1 and TRBJ1-1; D ambiguous. This CDR3 is built from 14 residues. The V end was cut by 3 bases, the J end by 1 base, with 10 bases between. From germline, CDR1 is SGHRS and CDR2 YFSETQ. The CDR3 is CASSSPGWNTEAFF. The CDR3 DNA is TGCGCCAGCAGCTCCCCCGGGTGGAACACTGAAGCTTTCTTT.